A single sample gave rise to the 25 T cell receptor beta chains below, sequenced in a study of radiation and T cells in renal cell carcinoma. Time point defined: baseline pretreatment blood. Treatment reported: 15 Gy SBRT to primary tumor, nephrectomy 4 weeks later. Assay used: immunoSEQ multiplex PCR; TCRdb lists only in-frame clones, some missing. The sample contains 40,000 to 50,000 clones, around 83% of which appear only once. Sequenced here: blood, sampled from a patient whose treatment included radiotherapy and nephrectomy. The receptors were sampled from a woman between 65 and 79 years old with renal cell carcinoma.

V and J are TRBV7-2 and TRBJ2-7; perhaps TRBD1 as D (6 bases). Germline V gene data show CDR1 as SGHTA and CDR2 as FQGNSA. Trimming pared 1 base from V and 3 bases from J, leaving 10 bases between. The CDR3 has 14 residues. The CDR3 spells CASSLGQGRYEQYF. DNA for the CDR3: TGTGCCAGCAGCTTAGGCCAGGGGCGCTACGAGCAGTACTTC.

This chain uses TRBV7-6 with TRBJ2-7, with TRBD1 as a possible D gene (5 bases). Germline loops: CDR1 SGHVS, CDR2 FNYEAQ. The CDR3 runs to 14 residues. Trimming stripped 0 bases from V and 3 bases from J, with 9 bases between. CDR3: CASSLAPTDYEQYF. CDR3 nucleotide sequence: TGTGCCAGCAGCTTAGCCCCGACAGACTACGAGCAGTACTTC.

The chain combines TRBV27 with TRBJ2-7, with 14 bases identical to TRBD2. The CDR3 extends over 15 amino acids. V shed 6 bases and J 2 bases; nucleotides not matched to a gene: 3. Per germline, CDR1 MNHEY and CDR2 SMNVEV (reference sequence). CDR3 sequence: CASSQGLAGAYEQYF. The DNA for the CDR3 is TGTGCCAGCAGCCAGGGACTAGCGGGGGCCTACGAGCAGTACTTC.

V gene TRBV7-2 combines with J gene TRBJ2-1; the match to TRBD2 covers 10 bases. The CDR3 is 15 amino acids. V was clipped by 5 bases and J by 10 bases; unmatched bases: 11. Germline V CDR1 and CDR2: SGHTA, FQGNSA. The CDR3 nucleotides are TGTGCCAGCAGCCCACCTAGCGGGGGCGGGAGAGAGCAGTTCTTC. It translates to CASSPPSGGGREQFF.

CDR3: CASSYQYNSPLHF. DNA for the CDR3: TGTGCCAGCAGTTACCAGTATAATTCACCCCTCCACTTT. The chain couples TRBV6-5 to TRBJ1-6; D remains ambiguous. Deletions cut 2 bases from V and 4 bases from J, with 3 bases between. The CDR3 has 13 residues. From germline, CDR1 is MNHEY and CDR2 SVGAGI.

The CDR3 nucleotides are TGTGCCAGCAGCTTAACCCGGACAGTGGGCAAAAACATTCAGTACTTC. Amino acids: CASSLTRTVGKNIQYF. The chain couples TRBV7-9 to TRBJ2-4; possibly TRBD1 for D (6 bases). Trimming took 2 bases from V and 3 from J, leaving 14 bases between them. CDR1 and CDR2 (germline): SEHNR, FQNEAQ (reference sequence). This CDR3 is 16 amino acids long.

This sequence joins TRBV6-5 and TRBJ2-5; 7 bases fit TRBD1. The J segment lost 1 base and the V segment lost 2 bases, leaving 4 bases of the junction unmatched. The CDR3 spans 15 residues. Per the germline V gene, CDR1 is MNHEY and CDR2 is SVGAGI. The CDR3 reads CASSYQTGFQETQYF. CDR3 sequence (DNA): TGTGCCAGCAGTTACCAGACAGGGTTCCAAGAGACCCAGTACTTC.

This chain uses TRBV7-8 with TRBJ1-1; D unclear. The CDR3 length is 14 residues. Trimming removed 3 bases from V and 2 bases from J, with 10 bases in between. The germline V gene encodes CDR1 SGHVS and CDR2 FQNEAQ. In nucleotides, the CDR3 is TGTGCCAGCAGCTTTAGGGAGGTCAACACTGAAGCTTTCTTT. Amino acids: CASSFREVNTEAFF.

The V call is TRBV6-6, the J call TRBJ1-2; 11 bases fit TRBD1. The CDR3 extends over 14 amino acids. Per germline, CDR1 MNHNY and CDR2 SVGAGI (reference sequence). V shed 4 bases, J shed 8 bases, and the junction held 6 bases outside the gene matches. Written as DNA, the CDR3 is TGTGCCAGCAGTTCTGCGGGACAGGGGGACGGCTACACCTTC. Its translation: CASSSAGQGDGYTF.

The chain combines TRBV5-1 with TRBJ2-7, with D unresolved. V lost 0 bases, J lost 3 bases, and 13 bases lay in between. This CDR3 is built from 15 residues. Germline V gene sequence: CDR1 SGHRS, CDR2 YFSETQ. The CDR3 DNA reads TGCGCCAGCAGCTTGGTTTCGGGTCCGGGCTACGAGCAGTACTTC. Amino acids: CASSLVSGPGYEQYF.

This rearrangement joins TRBV11-2 to TRBJ2-1; maybe TRBD1 (8 bases). With 2 bases removed from V and 4 bases from J, the gap between germline ends came to 12 bases. The CDR3 runs to 15 residues. Germline CDR1 SGHAT, CDR2 FQNNGV. CDR3 DNA: TGTGCCAGCAGCTTAAACAGGGGGGGATACAATGAGCAGTTCTTC. Encoded protein: CASSLNRGGYNEQFF.

J is TRBJ2-3 and V is TRBV11-3; D uncertain. The germline V and J ends were trimmed by 0 bases and 0 bases, with 7 bases remaining between them. This CDR3 is built from 15 residues. CDR1 is SGHNT and CDR2 is YENEEA in the germline V gene. This CDR3 is CASSLEGRSTDTQYF. The CDR3 nucleotides read TGTGCCAGCAGCTTAGAGGGCAGGAGCACAGATACGCAGTATTTT. Full variable domain (outside the CDR3, taken from reference TRBV11-3 and TRBJ2-3): EAGVVQSPRYKIIEKKQPVAFWCNPISGHNTLYWYLQNLGQGPELLIRYENEEAVDDSQLPKDRFSAERLKGVDSTLKIQPAELGDSAVYLCASSLEGRSTDTQYFGPGTRLTVL.

CDR3: CASSQDVVPGEQYF. CDR3 nucleotide sequence: TGCGCCAGCAGCCAAGACGTCGTTCCCGGCGAGCAGTACTTC. The chain is built from TRBV4-1 and TRBJ2-7; D remains unclear. This CDR3 contains 14 residues. Germline CDR1 is MGHRA and CDR2 is YSYEKL. V lost 0 bases, J lost 6 bases, and 12 bases lay in between.

The V and J genes are TRBV11-1 and TRBJ1-2; 8 bases align to TRBD1. Germline-derived CDR1 and CDR2 are SGHAT and FQDESV (reference sequence). The CDR3 has 14 amino acids. V was pared by 4 bases and J by 8 bases, with 9 bases of the junction left unmatched. CDR3 in amino acids: CASSSSDRGQGYTF. CDR3 coding DNA: TGTGCCAGCAGCTCCTCAGACAGGGGACAAGGCTACACCTTC.

The J gene is TRBJ1-5, the V gene TRBV19, with D perhaps TRBD1 (5 bases). CDR1 LNHDA and CDR2 SQIVND come from the germline V gene (reference sequence). This CDR3 spans 17 amino acids. Trimming stripped 5 bases from V and 0 bases from J, with 17 bases between. CDR3 nucleotide sequence: TGTGCCAGTAGTTCCCGAGGCTCGACAGATAGCAATCAGCCCCAGCATTTT. Translation gives CASSSRGSTDSNQPQHF.

This clone has more than one count but fewer than ten. The chain has TRBV6-1 and TRBJ2-7; TRBD2 agrees at 10 bases. The trim removed 3 bases at V and 3 bases at J, leaving 5 bases unmatched. CDR3 length: 15 residues. Looked up from germline, CDR1 is MNHNS and CDR2 is SASEGT. The DNA of the CDR3 is TGTGCCAGCAGTGACATAGCGGGGGGCGGCTACGAGCAGTACTTC. As protein: CASSDIAGGGYEQYF.

V usage is TRBV2 and J usage is TRBJ2-4, with 9 positions matching TRBD1. The J segment lost 7 bases and the V segment lost 5 bases, leaving 3 bases of the junction unmatched. The germline V gene has CDR1 SNHLY and CDR2 FYNNEI. The CDR3 consists of 13 residues. The CDR3 spells CASSTGQGNIQYF. The CDR3 DNA is TGTGCCAGCAGTACGGGACAGGGCAACATTCAGTACTTC.

The chain joins TRBV5-1 to TRBJ2-1; TRBD2 is a possible D gene (6 bases). This CDR3 is 16 amino acids long. The ends were cut back, 0 bases at V and 5 bases at J, with 15 bases in the middle. Germline V gene lookup returns CDR1 SGHRS and CDR2 YFSETQ. The CDR3 bases are TGCGCCAGCAGCTTGGCCGAGGCTAGCGTACACAATGAGCAGTTCTTC. Its translation: CASSLAEASVHNEQFF.

The V gene is TRBV4-1, the J gene TRBJ2-1; a possible D gene is TRBD2 (5 bases). The germline gives CDR1 MGHRA, CDR2 YSYEKL. This CDR3 contains 16 residues. Trimming removed 5 bases at V and 3 bases at J, with 17 bases between. CDR3 bases: TGCGCCAGCAGCGGTCCTAGCAATCGGGACTACAATGAGCAGTTCTTC. Protein sequence: CASSGPSNRDYNEQFF.

J is TRBJ1-3 and V is TRBV2; no reliable D call. The CDR3 is 15 residues long. V was cut by 2 bases and J by 0 bases, with 8 bases left in between. Germline lookup yields CDR1 SNHLY and CDR2 FYNNEI. CDR3 region: CASSERVFSGNTIYF. For the CDR3, the DNA is TGTGCCAGCAGTGAAAGGGTTTTCTCTGGAAACACCATATATTTT.

This sequence joins TRBV5-6 and TRBJ2-7, with D maybe TRBD1 (5 bases). Trimming took 0 bases from V and 5 from J, leaving 9 bases between them. The CDR3 is 13 residues long. Germline CDR1 is SGHDT and CDR2 is YYEEEE. The CDR3, as DNA: TGTGCCAGCAGCTTGGTCAGGGCCAACGAGCAGTACTTC. This gives the protein CASSLVRANEQYF.

The gene calls are TRBV6-1 and TRBJ1-1; D is unclear. Germline V gene lookup returns CDR1 MNHNS and CDR2 SASEGT. This CDR3 is 13 amino acids long. V was pared by 10 bases and J by 0 bases, with 12 bases between. In DNA, the CDR3 is TGTGCCACCTTTGTCGAGGTGAACACTGAAGCTTTCTTT. This translates into CATFVEVNTEAFF.

The CDR3 DNA sequence: TGTGCCAGCTGGTCCTGGGGGCTGGGTGAGCAGTTCTTC. The encoded protein is CASWSWGLGEQFF. The chain has TRBV6-1 and TRBJ2-1; possible D gene TRBD1, 6 bases. V dropped 8 bases and J dropped 9 bases, with 17 bases sitting between them. The CDR3 extends over 13 amino acids. In germline, CDR1 is MNHNS, CDR2 SASEGT.

This sequence joins TRBV5-1 and TRBJ2-5, with TRBD2 identical over 8 bases. The V gene end was trimmed by 4 bases and the J gene end by 2 bases; junction bases not matched to a gene: 7. CDR3 length equals 15 residues. CDR1 is SGHRS, CDR2 YFSETQ, per germline. CDR3 sequence: CASSVGGGTQETQYF. CDR3 DNA sequence: TGCGCCAGCAGCGTGGGCGGGGGGACACAAGAGACCCAGTACTTC.

As for this clone: A single base separates this from a much larger clone, so it may be a read error. The chain combines TRBV10-2 with TRBJ2-7, with 8 bases aligning to TRBD2. With 8 bases clipped from V and 3 bases from J, the junction kept 9 bases outside the gene matches. In germline, CDR1 is WSHSY, CDR2 SAAADI. The CDR3 runs to 14 residues. Here the CDR3 DNA reads TGCGCCAGCTGTGGCGGGGGGCCGAGCTACGAGCAGTACTTC. It yields the protein CASCGGGPSYEQYF.